The clone carrying this T cell receptor (beta chain) occurred many times. This entry comes from a study of T cells in Graves' hyperthyroidism and ophthalmopathy. The germline CDR1 and CDR2 sequences are LGHDT and YNNKEL (reference sequence). CDR3 length equals 13 residues. The V and J ends lost 5 bases and 3 bases respectively, with 8 bases between them. TCR beta CDR3 sequences were amplified from RNA transcripts. First-round RT-PCR of the TCR CDR3 relied on the HTBI primer set. Via MiXCR, TCRdb re-called the multiplex PCR reads, giving one row per CDR3 protein. Seen here are roughly 160,000 distinct CDR3 sequences, 9.4% observed once, and the top ten hold roughly 23%.

The sample comprised blood. V and J are TRBV3-1 and TRBJ1-5, with unresolved D. The sequence was collected from a woman under 30 with Graves' hyperthyroidism that later progressed to Graves' ophthalmopathy. CDR3 DNA: TGTGCCAGCAGCATGGACGTCAATCAGCCCCAGCATTTT. It is translated as CASSMDVNQPQHF.